This paragraph covers one T cell receptor (beta chain) sequence. A much larger clone lies a single base off, so this may be a read error. This sample was taken from a study of T cells in Graves' hyperthyroidism and ophthalmopathy. For the study at large: Peripheral blood specimens were obtained at initial diagnosis, prior to any treatment.

Blood was drawn at first hyperthyroidism diagnosis, before any ophthalmopathy symptoms. TCR beta CDR3 sequences were amplified from RNA transcripts. A first-round RT-PCR of the TCR CDR3 used the HTBI primer set. Each CDR3 protein gets one entry after TCRdb re-called the multiplex PCR reads with MiXCR. Found here are 650,000 to 850,000 distinct CDR3 sequences, 18% of them singletons; the top ten hold 15% to 20%. From germline, CDR1 is GTSNPN and CDR2 SVGIG (reference sequence). The J segment lost 3 bases and the V segment lost 1 base, leaving 11 bases of the junction unmatched. This CDR3 comprises 17 residues.

Material for sequencing was blood. The source is a woman in her forties or fifties with Graves' hyperthyroidism that later progressed to Graves' ophthalmopathy. The chain couples TRBV30 to TRBJ2-1; 8 positions agree with TRBD1. CDR3 sequence reads: CAWSAPGQGRGYNEQFF. The CDR3 DNA is TGTGCCTGGAGTGCCCCTGGACAGGGAAGGGGCTACAATGAGCAGTTCTTC. Full variable domain (remainder filled in from reference TRBV30 and TRBJ2-1): SQTIHQWPATLVQPVGSPLSLECTVEGTSNPNLYWYRQAAGRGLQLLFYSVGIGQISSEVPQNLSASRPQDRQFILSSKKLLLSDSGFYLCAWSAPGQGRGYNEQFFGPGTRLTVL.